This T cell receptor beta chain was recorded in a study of T cell repertoires in cytomegalovirus infection. Study outcomes and limitations: What dominated the ex vivo response were HLA-C-restricted CMV-specific TCR beta clonotypes.

This clonotype was detected many times. Its target is unknown. TCRdb re-analysed the reads in MiXCR, keeping a single row per CDR3 protein. The table has about 490,000 distinct CDR3 sequences, about 30% seen once. The sample was PBMCs. The receptor was isolated from a human donor in good health (CMV status not recorded). Some clones in this sample may be carry-over from other donors' samples.

CDR3 nucleotides: TGTGCCAGCAGCTTAGTTTCCAATACAGGGTTAGGGGGTGGCTACACCTTC. Translation: CASSLVSNTGLGGGYTF. The chain uses TRBV7-2 and TRBJ1-2; D perhaps matches TRBD1 (6 bases). This CDR3 is 17 amino acids long. Germline CDR1 is SGHTA and CDR2 is FQGNSA. V was trimmed by 1 base and J by 7 bases, leaving 22 bases between them. Looking up the rest from reference TRBV7-2 and TRBJ1-2 gives the full variable domain: GAGVSQSPSNKVTEKGKDVELRCDPISGHTALYWYRQSLGQGLEFLIYFQGNSAPDKSGLPSDRFSAERTGGSVSTLTIQRTQQEDSAVYLCASSLVSNTGLGGGYTFGSGTRLTVV.